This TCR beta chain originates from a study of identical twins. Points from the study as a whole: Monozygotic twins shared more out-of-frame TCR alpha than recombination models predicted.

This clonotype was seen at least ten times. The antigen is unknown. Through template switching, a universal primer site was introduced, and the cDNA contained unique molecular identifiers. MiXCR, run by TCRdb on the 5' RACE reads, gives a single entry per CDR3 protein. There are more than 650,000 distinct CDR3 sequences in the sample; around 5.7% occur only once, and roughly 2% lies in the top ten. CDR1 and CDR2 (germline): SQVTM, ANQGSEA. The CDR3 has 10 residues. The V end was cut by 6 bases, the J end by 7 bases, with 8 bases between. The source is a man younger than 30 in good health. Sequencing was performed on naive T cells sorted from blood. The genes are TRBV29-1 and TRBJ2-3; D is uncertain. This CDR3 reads CSVRINTQYF. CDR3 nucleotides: TGCAGCGTCCGAATAAATACGCAGTATTTT.